What follows are 22 T cell receptor beta chains derived from one specimen sequenced in a study of T cell clones after liver transplantation. Using immunoSEQ multiplex PCR, the repertoire was profiled, and TCRdb retains in-frame clones only, with some absent. The data contain tens of thousands of clones, about 80% of them seen just once; the ten biggest clones take up approximately 0.79%. Source: CD4+ T cells from blood, taken 12 months after liver transplant. These TCRs come from a human patient who received a liver transplant. Some T cells may originate from the graft donor.

The gene calls are TRBV4-3 and TRBJ1-1; D is undetermined. V gave up 1 base and J gave up 0 bases, with 12 bases separating them. Looked up from germline, CDR1 is LGHNA and CDR2 is YSLEER. The CDR3 has 16 residues. As DNA, the CDR3 is TGCGCCAGCAGCCAAGGAAGCTTCGACATGAACACTGAAGCTTTCTTT. Translation: CASSQGSFDMNTEAFF.

The chain combines TRBV7-8 with TRBJ2-2, with 7 bases that match TRBD1. The length of the CDR3 is 12 residues. J gave up 6 bases and V 6 bases, and 1 base lay outside the gene matches. Germline-derived CDR1 and CDR2 are SGHVS and FQNEAQ. CDR3 amino acids: CASSTGAGELFF. CDR3 DNA: TGTGCCAGCAGTACAGGGGCCGGGGAGCTGTTTTTT. The full variable domain, in which reference TRBV7-8 and TRBJ2-2 provide the parts outside the CDR3, is GAGVSQSPRYKVAKRGQDVALRCDPISGHVSLFWYQQALGQGPEFLTYFQNEAQLDKSGLPSDRFFAERPEGSVSTLKIQRTQQEDSAVYLCASSTGAGELFFGEGSRLTVL.

Turning to this clone: Germline and junction disagree at one end, which may indicate a read error. V gene TRBV19 combines with J gene TRBJ1-5, with 7 positions matching TRBD1. This CDR3 spans 15 amino acids. Germline V gene sequence: CDR1 LNHDA, CDR2 SQIVND (reference sequence). CDR3 nucleotide sequence: TGTGCCAGTAGTGACCCAGGGGGTAGCGATCAGCCCCAGCATTTT. Its translation: CASSDPGGSDQPQHF.

There are many counts of this clone. The genes are TRBV7-2 and TRBJ1-2, with a tentative D call TRBD1 (6 bases). Germline V CDR1 and CDR2: SGHTA, FQGNSA. V was trimmed by 5 bases and J by 2 bases, leaving 9 bases between them. There are 13 residues in the CDR3. CDR3 nucleotides: TGTGCCAGCAGCCCGGGACAAAACTATGGCTACACCTTC. Amino acid sequence: CASSPGQNYGYTF.

The rearrangement links TRBV27 to TRBJ2-5, with D possibly TRBD1 on 6 matching bases. V gave up 2 bases and J gave up 2 bases, with 15 bases separating them. The CDR3 has 16 residues. The germline V gene has CDR1 MNHEY and CDR2 SMNVEV (reference sequence). The CDR3 DNA reads as TGTGCCAGCAGTTTAGGGGGAGACAGGCCTCAAGAGACCCAGTACTTC. Its translation is CASSLGGDRPQETQYF.

V and J are TRBV28 and TRBJ1-5; D might be TRBD1 (5 bases). The CDR3 length is 16 residues. CDR1 and CDR2 (germline): MDHEN, SYDVKM. V lost 2 bases and J 7 bases, leaving 18 bases between the germline ends. CDR3: CASSLMRGRAIQPQHF. The CDR3 DNA sequence: TGTGCCAGCAGTTTAATGAGGGGTAGGGCAATCCAGCCCCAGCATTTT.

The chain couples TRBV5-1 to TRBJ1-1; tentative D call: TRBD1 (5 bases). CDR3 size: 14 residues. V lost 2 bases to trimming and J lost 4 bases, with 12 bases between them. Germline V CDR1 and CDR2: SGHRS, YFSETQ. CDR3 bases: TGCGCCAGCAGCTTAGGGGTATCCCGCACTGAAGCTTTCTTT. Protein: CASSLGVSRTEAFF. Combining the CDR3 with reference TRBV5-1 and TRBJ1-1 gives the whole variable domain KAGVTQTPRYLIKTRGQQVTLSCSPISGHRSVSWYQQTPGQGLQFLFEYFSETQRNKGNFPGRFSGRQFSNSRSEMNVSTLELGDSALYLCASSLGVSRTEAFFGQGTRLTVV.

The V call is TRBV18, the J call TRBJ2-7; either TRBD1 or TRBD2 may supply D (5 bases each). The CDR3 has 16 residues. Germline lookup yields CDR1 KGHSH and CDR2 LQKENI. V was cut by 4 bases and J by 2 bases, with 18 bases left in between. The DNA for the CDR3 is TGTGCCAGCTCACTTACCGGGACCCACCTTACCTACGAGCAGTACTTC. Encoded protein: CASSLTGTHLTYEQYF.

This clone occurred a few times. CDR3 in DNA: TGCGCCAGCAGGGCAGCGGGGAGGAGTACTAGCACAGATACGCAGTATTTT. Its protein is CASRAAGRSTSTDTQYF. This rearrangement joins TRBV4-1 to TRBJ2-3; 7 bases match TRBD2. Germline loops: CDR1 MGHRA, CDR2 YSYEKL. The CDR3 length is 17 residues. V lost 6 bases, J lost 0 bases, and 12 bases stayed unmatched.

This chain uses TRBV28 with TRBJ1-2; possible D gene TRBD1, 5 bases. The CDR3 consists of 13 residues. Germline lookup yields CDR1 MDHEN and CDR2 SYDVKM. Trimming cost V 5 bases and J 8 bases, with 15 bases left between them. This CDR3 reads CASSEPPRQGYTF. In DNA, the CDR3 is TGTGCCAGCAGTGAACCCCCTCGACAGGGCTACACCTTC.

The chain has TRBV7-2 and TRBJ2-3, with no clear D. Trimming shortened V by 7 bases and J by 3 bases, and 11 bases separated the two germline ends. The CDR3 is 13 residues long. CDR1 and CDR2 from the germline V gene are SGHTA and FQGNSA. The CDR3 coding sequence is TGTGCCAGCAACCCCTATGAAACAGATACGCAGTATTTT. This sequence encodes CASNPYETDTQYF.

The chain joins TRBV7-6 to TRBJ2-7, with 10 bases fitting TRBD2. The CDR3 is 14 amino acids. J gave up 2 bases and V 7 bases, and 5 bases lay outside the gene matches. Per the germline V gene, CDR1 is SGHVS and CDR2 is FNYEAQ. CDR3 sequence: CASTELAGTYEQYF. The CDR3 nucleotides read TGTGCCAGCACCGAACTAGCGGGAACCTACGAGCAGTACTTC.

This clone occurred a few times. V usage is TRBV5-1 and J usage is TRBJ1-1; D unclear. With 4 bases removed from V and 1 base from J, the gap between germline ends came to 11 bases. The CDR3 has 14 amino acids. Germline V lookup: CDR1 SGHRS, CDR2 YFSETQ. The CDR3 protein is CASSVQRPNTEAFF. The CDR3, as DNA: TGCGCCAGCAGCGTACAGAGACCGAACACTGAAGCTTTCTTT.

The chain is built from TRBV2 and TRBJ2-3; D might be TRBD2 (5 bases). The germline gives CDR1 SNHLY, CDR2 FYNNEI. The CDR3 is 16 amino acids. Trimming took off 6 bases at V and 6 bases at J, with 22 bases between the two ends. CDR3 region: CASREAPSGVGDTQYF. As DNA, the CDR3 is TGTGCCAGCAGGGAGGCCCCCAGCGGAGTGGGGGATACGCAGTATTTT.

The chain has TRBV10-1 and TRBJ2-5; 13 bases fit TRBD2. Germline V gene sequence: CDR1 WNHNN, CDR2 SYGVQD (reference sequence). The CDR3 loop spans 15 amino acids. The trim removed 4 bases at V and 5 bases at J, leaving 4 bases unmatched. The CDR3 sequence: CASSGGLAGRETQYF. The CDR3 coding sequence is TGCGCCAGCAGTGGGGGACTAGCGGGAAGGGAGACCCAGTACTTC.

This rearrangement joins TRBV4-1 to TRBJ2-2; weak D call: TRBD1 (5 bases). This CDR3 is built from 15 residues. Trimming took 0 bases from V and 3 from J, leaving 8 bases between them. The germline gives CDR1 MGHRA, CDR2 YSYEKL. CDR3 bases: TGCGCCAGCAGCCAAGATCCCAGGGACACCGGGGAGCTGTTTTTT. Translation gives CASSQDPRDTGELFF.

This clone has more than one count but fewer than ten. The V and J genes are TRBV19 and TRBJ2-5, with TRBD2 matching over 9 bases. The CDR3 contains 18 residues. The V gene's germline CDR1 is LNHDA and CDR2 SQIVND (reference sequence). J lost 2 bases, V lost 5 bases, and 15 bases had no gene match. The CDR3 is CASSSLGGRARTQETQYF. In nucleotides, the CDR3 is TGTGCCAGTAGTTCTCTAGGCGGGAGGGCCCGTACTCAAGAGACCCAGTACTTC.

CDR3 nucleotide sequence: TGTGCCAGCAGTGAAGATCGGGAACCGAACACTGAAGCTTTCTTT. Residues: CASSEDREPNTEAFF. This sequence joins TRBV2 and TRBJ1-1; D is unresolved. The germline V gene has CDR1 SNHLY and CDR2 FYNNEI. This CDR3 comprises 15 residues. The V gene lost 1 base and the J gene lost 1 base, with 10 bases spanning the gap.

A few counts support this clone. This chain joins TRBV5-1 and TRBJ2-1; no reliable D call. The CDR3 length is 15 residues. Germline V gives CDR1 SGHRS, CDR2 YFSETQ. The ends were cut back, 0 bases at V and 5 bases at J, with 12 bases in the middle. CDR3 DNA: TGCGCCAGCAGCTTGGTAGTAGGACCCGACAATGAGCAGTTCTTC. This sequence encodes CASSLVVGPDNEQFF.

The gene calls are TRBV11-2 and TRBJ2-5, with no clear D. Germline CDR1 reads SGHAT; CDR2 reads FQNNGV. The CDR3 runs to 15 residues. V lost 1 base and J 3 bases, leaving 12 bases between the germline ends. CDR3 amino acids: CASSLVGLLKETQYF. In nucleotides, the CDR3 is TGTGCCAGCAGCTTAGTTGGGCTCCTCAAAGAGACCCAGTACTTC.

This chain joins TRBV28 and TRBJ1-5; possible D gene TRBD1, 6 bases. This CDR3 has 15 amino acids. The ends were cut back, 2 bases at V and 3 bases at J, with 11 bases in the middle. Germline CDR1 reads MDHEN; CDR2 reads SYDVKM. The CDR3 nucleotides are TGTGCCAGCAGTTTACCCCAGGGGAACAATCAGCCCCAGCATTTT. Protein sequence: CASSLPQGNNQPQHF.

This clone was found once. The rearrangement uses TRBV15 and TRBJ1-1, with D perhaps TRBD1 (5 bases). Trimming pared 3 bases from V and 0 bases from J, leaving 5 bases between. This CDR3 is built from 13 residues. The V gene's germline CDR1 is LNHNV and CDR2 YYDKDF (reference sequence). CDR3: CATSRGLNTEAFF. The CDR3 DNA sequence: TGTGCCACCAGCAGGGGACTGAACACTGAAGCTTTCTTT. Full variable domain (rest looked up from reference TRBV15 and TRBJ1-1): DAMVIQNPRYQVTQFGKPVTLSCSQTLNHNVMYWYQQKSSQAPKLLFHYYDKDFNNEADTPDNFQSRRPNTSFCFLDIRSPGLGDTAMYLCATSRGLNTEAFFGQGTRLTVV.